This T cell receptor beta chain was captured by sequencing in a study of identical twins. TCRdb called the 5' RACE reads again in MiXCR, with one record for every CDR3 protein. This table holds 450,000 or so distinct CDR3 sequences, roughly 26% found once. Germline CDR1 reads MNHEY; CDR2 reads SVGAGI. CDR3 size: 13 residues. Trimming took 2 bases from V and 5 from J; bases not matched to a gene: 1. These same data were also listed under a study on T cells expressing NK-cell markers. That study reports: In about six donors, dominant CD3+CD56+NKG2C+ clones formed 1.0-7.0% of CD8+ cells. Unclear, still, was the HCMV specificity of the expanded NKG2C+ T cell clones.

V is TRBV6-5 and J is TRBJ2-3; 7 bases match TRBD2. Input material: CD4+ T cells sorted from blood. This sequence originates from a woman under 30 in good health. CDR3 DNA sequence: TGTGCCAGCAGTTACGCGGGGGAAGATACGCAGTATTTT. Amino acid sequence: CASSYAGEDTQYF.